The clone carrying this TCR beta chain was detected many times. What it binds is unknown. The data belong to a study of T cells in Graves' hyperthyroidism and ophthalmopathy. Study summary: The authors collected peripheral blood at initial diagnosis, before any treatment. Study findings and constraints: Blood also carried most thyroid clonotypes expanded above 0.001.

Drawn at first hyperthyroidism diagnosis, the blood sample preceded any ophthalmopathy symptoms. Fresh peripheral blood, under 11 ml, yielded the PBMCs. Amplification yielded TCR beta CDR3 regions, with RNA transcripts as the source. Researchers ran a first-round RT-PCR on the TCR CDR3 using the HTBI primer set. TCRdb reanalysed the multiplex PCR reads using MiXCR and keeps one entry per CDR3 protein. The top ten clones hold 20% to 25% of a sample with 370,000 or so distinct CDR3 sequences, roughly 12% of them seen once. CDR3 length: 15 amino acids. V lost 4 bases and J 6 bases, leaving 16 bases between the germline ends. Germline assignment: CDR1 SGHTA and CDR2 FQGTGA.

The rearrangement uses TRBV7-3 and TRBJ2-1, with D perhaps TRBD1 (6 bases). This TCR was sampled from a man between 25 and 39 years old with Graves' hyperthyroidism that later progressed to Graves' ophthalmopathy. The sample consisted of blood. The CDR3 reads CASSSTGTGSNEQFF. The CDR3 coding sequence is TGTGCCAGCAGCTCCACGGGAACAGGGAGCAATGAGCAGTTCTTC.